The rows below give T cell receptor beta chains drawn from one sample of a study of T cell responses to AZD1222 COVID-19 vaccine. Using immunoSEQ multiplex PCR, the repertoire was profiled, and TCRdb retains in-frame clones only, with some absent. This sample carries approximately 100,000 clones, 85% to 90% of them seen once, and the ten largest clones take over 15%. The source material was peripheral blood, sampled on day 0 of AZD1222 vaccination. The receptors derive from an adult in good health. CDR3s include the opening cysteine and the closing phenylalanine or tryptophan. Each record gives: J gene, D gene, V gene, clone size, CDR3 DNA, CDR3 protein. The D gene is left open where the match is weak. Rows may omit the clone size; those that give it use once, few, many or a size class.

>TRBJ2-7|NA|TRBV6-2/TRBV6-3|NA
TGTGCCAGCAGCCCAGTGTTCATCGAGCAGTACTTC
CASSPVFIEQYF
>TRBJ1-4|NA|TRBV3-1/TRBV3-2|NA
TGTGCCAGCAGCCTCAATTTAAATGAAAAACTGTTTTTT
CASSLNLNEKLFF
>TRBJ2-2|TRBD2|TRBV10-3|NA
TGTGCCATCTCATTAATTCCTAGCGGGGATCTGAACACCGGGGAGCTGTTTTTT
CAISLIPSGDLNTGELFF
>TRBJ2-3|TRBD1|TRBV7-3|NA
TGTGCCAGCAGCCAACAGGGGCCTTGGACAGATACGCAGTATTTT
CASSQQGPWTDTQYF
>TRBJ1-1|NA|TRBV7-9|NA
TGTGCCAGCAGCCCCCCCAGGGGTTTAACTGAAGCTTTCTTT
CASSPPRGLTEAFF
>TRBJ1-1|NA|TRBV3-1/TRBV3-2|NA
TGTGCCAGCAGCCGCTCCACTGAAGCTTTCTTT
CASSRSTEAFF
>TRBJ1-4|NA|TRBV30|NA
TGTGCCTGGAGTGGGGTTTCGAATGAAAAACTGTTTTTT
CAWSGVSNEKLFF
>TRBJ1-1|NA|TRBV6-4|NA
TGTGCCAGCAGTGTGGGACAGAACACTGAAGCTTTCTTT
CASSVGQNTEAFF
>TRBJ2-7|TRBD1|TRBV29-1|NA
TGCAGCGTTGTATCGGACAGGGGGACCTACGAGCAGTACTTC
CSVVSDRGTYEQYF
>TRBJ2-7|NA|TRBV29-1|few
TGCAGCGTGCGGAACCCTTCGGCGTACGAGCAGTACTTC
CSVRNPSAYEQYF
>TRBJ2-3|TRBD2|TRBV6-5|NA
TGTGCCAGCAGACGTAGCGGGGGATCAGATACGCAGTATTTT
CASRRSGGSDTQYF
>TRBJ2-2|TRBD1|TRBV2|NA
TGTGCCAGCAACTACAGGGGAGACGGGGAGCTGTTTTTT
CASNYRGDGELFF
>TRBJ1-5|NA|TRBV28|NA
TGTGCCAGCGGGGGGGCTGTCGCTAATCAGCCCCAGCATTTT
CASGGAVANQPQHF
>TRBJ1-5|TRBD1|TRBV19|NA
TGTGCCACCTCTGAGACAGGGGGTCCTAAGATCAATCAGCCCCAGCATTTT
CATSETGGPKINQPQHF
>TRBJ2-2|TRBD1|TRBV5-4|NA
TGTGCCAGCAGCTTACAGGGGGCGGTTGGGGAGCTGTTTTTT
CASSLQGAVGELFF
>TRBJ2-7|NA|TRBV5-1|NA
TGCGCCAGCAGACCAGGGGATAGCTCCTACGAGCAGTACTTC
CASRPGDSSYEQYF
>TRBJ2-7|TRBD1|TRBV13|NA
TGTGCCAGCAGCTCGGGGGACAGGAACTACGAGCAGTACTTC
CASSSGDRNYEQYF